These T cell receptor beta chains were read from a single sample in a study of blood T cell repertoires in COVID-19. Method: immunoSEQ multiplex PCR; TCRdb's copy keeps in-frame clones and lacks some. Of approximately 150,000 clones listed, around nine tenths are singletons. The sample consisted of peripheral blood. The receptor set was obtained from a woman in her forties or fifties with acute or convalescent COVID-19. CDR3s include the opening cysteine and the closing phenylalanine or tryptophan. The order of the fields is V gene, clone size, D gene, CDR3 protein. A D gene is named only where the DNA matches it firmly. The listing skips clone size in some rows; elsewhere it reads once, few, many or a size class.

TRBV12-5 - - CASGLVAGMVDGYTF
TRBV29-1 once TRBD1 CSVEGQGSSGYGYTF
TRBV6-5 - - CASSYVARQLSPLHF
TRBV4-2 few TRBD1 CASSQDGQGLSNQPQHF
TRBV27 - - CASSYRRGNGEQYF
TRBV19 - TRBD2 CASSISSGTSYEQYF
TRBV28 - - CASSPPGQIGRNQPQHF
TRBV4-2 - - CASSQGLVSLTDTQYF
TRBV6-5 - TRBD2 CASNKRGPTYEQYF
TRBV7-9 - - CASSLVSGVTGELFF
TRBV5-1 - TRBD2 CASSLVTGGPAETQYF
TRBV6-5 - - CASSFGGGYTQYF
TRBV19 - - CASSIRDTNQPQHF
TRBV19 few - CASSPLRQEWYTEAFF
TRBV2 - - CASSVGGTEAFF
TRBV4-2 - - CASSQGGGTPDYGYTF
TRBV7-2 - - CASTPHMGGNTIYF